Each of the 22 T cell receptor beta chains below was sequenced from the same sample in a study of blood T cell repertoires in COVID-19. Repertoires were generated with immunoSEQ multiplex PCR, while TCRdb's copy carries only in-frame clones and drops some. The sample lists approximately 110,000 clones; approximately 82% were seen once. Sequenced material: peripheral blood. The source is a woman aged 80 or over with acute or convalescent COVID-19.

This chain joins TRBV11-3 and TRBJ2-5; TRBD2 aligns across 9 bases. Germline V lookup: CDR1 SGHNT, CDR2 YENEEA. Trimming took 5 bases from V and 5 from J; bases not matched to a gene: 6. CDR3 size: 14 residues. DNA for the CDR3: TGTGCCAGCAGCCCGGGACTAGCAGGGGAGACCCAGTACTTC. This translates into CASSPGLAGETQYF.

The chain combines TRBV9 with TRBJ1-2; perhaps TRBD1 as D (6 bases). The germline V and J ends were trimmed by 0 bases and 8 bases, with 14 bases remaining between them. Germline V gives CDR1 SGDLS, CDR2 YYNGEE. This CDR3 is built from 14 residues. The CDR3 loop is CASSVGAGALGYTF. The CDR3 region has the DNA TGTGCCAGCAGCGTAGGAGCAGGGGCGCTAGGCTACACCTTC.

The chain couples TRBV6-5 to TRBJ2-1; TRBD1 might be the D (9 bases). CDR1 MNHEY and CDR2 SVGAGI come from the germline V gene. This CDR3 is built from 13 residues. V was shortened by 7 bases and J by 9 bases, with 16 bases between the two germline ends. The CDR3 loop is CASNSGTGTEQFF. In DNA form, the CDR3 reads TGTGCCAGCAATAGCGGGACAGGGACTGAGCAGTTCTTC.

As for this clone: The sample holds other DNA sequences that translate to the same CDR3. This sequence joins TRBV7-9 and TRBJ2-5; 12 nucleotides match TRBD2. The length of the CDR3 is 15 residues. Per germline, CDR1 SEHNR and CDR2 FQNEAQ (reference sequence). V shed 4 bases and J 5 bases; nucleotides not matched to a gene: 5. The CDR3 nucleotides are TGTGCCAGCAGCTCACTAGCGGGAGGAGGGGAGACCCAGTACTTC. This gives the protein CASSSLAGGGETQYF.

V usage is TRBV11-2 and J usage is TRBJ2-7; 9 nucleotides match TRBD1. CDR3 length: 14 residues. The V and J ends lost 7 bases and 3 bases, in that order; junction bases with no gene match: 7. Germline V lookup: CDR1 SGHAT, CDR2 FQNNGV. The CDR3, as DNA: TGTGCCAGCACCTCCGGGACAGGGCTCTACGAGCAGTACTTC. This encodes CASTSGTGLYEQYF.

Here the CDR3 reads CAWNRDRGNGYTF. The CDR3 DNA reads TGTGCCTGGAACCGGGACAGGGGGAATGGCTACACCTTC. The chain is built from TRBV30 and TRBJ1-2; 11 bases line up with TRBD1. This CDR3 is 13 amino acids long. The germline gives CDR1 GTSNPN, CDR2 SVGIG (reference sequence). Unmatched junction bases numbered 4, after V lost 4 bases and J lost 6 bases.

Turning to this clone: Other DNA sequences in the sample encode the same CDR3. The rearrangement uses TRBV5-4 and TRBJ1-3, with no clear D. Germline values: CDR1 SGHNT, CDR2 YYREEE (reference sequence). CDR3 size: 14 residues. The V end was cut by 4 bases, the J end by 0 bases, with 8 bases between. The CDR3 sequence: CASSLAGSGNTIYF. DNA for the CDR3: TGTGCCAGCAGCCTTGCGGGCTCTGGAAACACCATATATTTT.

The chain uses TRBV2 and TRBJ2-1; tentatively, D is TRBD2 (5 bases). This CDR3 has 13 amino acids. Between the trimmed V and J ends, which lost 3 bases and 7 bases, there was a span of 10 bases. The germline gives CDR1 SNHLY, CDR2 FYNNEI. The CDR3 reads CASSEWERNEQFF. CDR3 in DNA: TGTGCCAGCAGTGAGTGGGAGAGAAATGAGCAGTTCTTC.

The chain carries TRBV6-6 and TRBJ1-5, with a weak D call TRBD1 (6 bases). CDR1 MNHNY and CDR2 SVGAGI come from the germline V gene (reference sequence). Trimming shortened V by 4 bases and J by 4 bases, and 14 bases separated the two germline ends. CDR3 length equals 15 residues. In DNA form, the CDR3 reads TGTGCCAGCAGTTCAATGACAGGCGGGAATCAGCCCCAGCATTTT. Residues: CASSSMTGGNQPQHF.

In DNA, the CDR3 is TGTGCCAGCAGTTTATTAAGCGGATCCACTGAAGCTTTCTTT. Translation: CASSLLSGSTEAFF. The rearrangement joins TRBV28 to TRBJ1-1; D remains ambiguous. Germline CDR1 reads MDHEN; CDR2 reads SYDVKM. The ends were cut back, 1 base at V and 4 bases at J, with 10 bases in the middle. The CDR3 extends over 14 amino acids.

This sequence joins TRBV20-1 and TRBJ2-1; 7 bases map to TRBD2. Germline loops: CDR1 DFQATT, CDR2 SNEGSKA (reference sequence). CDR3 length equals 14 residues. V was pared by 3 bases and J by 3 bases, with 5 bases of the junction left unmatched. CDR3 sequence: CSASRTRVYNEQFF. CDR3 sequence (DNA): TGCAGTGCTAGTAGGACTAGGGTCTACAATGAGCAGTTCTTC.

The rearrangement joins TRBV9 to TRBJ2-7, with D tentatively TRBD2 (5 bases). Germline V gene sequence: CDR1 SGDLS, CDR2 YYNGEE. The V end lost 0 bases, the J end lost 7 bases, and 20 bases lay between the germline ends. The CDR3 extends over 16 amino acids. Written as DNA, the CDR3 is TGTGCCAGCAGCGTAGACCCTCCACGGACTCCAAATGAGCAGTACGTC. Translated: CASSVDPPRTPNEQYV.

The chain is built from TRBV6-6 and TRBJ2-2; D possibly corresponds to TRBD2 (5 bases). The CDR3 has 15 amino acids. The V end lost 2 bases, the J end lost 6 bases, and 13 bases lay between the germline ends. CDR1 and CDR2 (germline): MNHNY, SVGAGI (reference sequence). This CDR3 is CASSYEGHYAGELFF. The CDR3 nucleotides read TGTGCCAGCAGTTACGAGGGTCATTACGCCGGGGAGCTGTTTTTT.

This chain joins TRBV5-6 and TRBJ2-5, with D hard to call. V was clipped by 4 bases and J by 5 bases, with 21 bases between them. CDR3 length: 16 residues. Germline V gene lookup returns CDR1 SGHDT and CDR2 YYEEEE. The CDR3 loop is CASSLLDGVVYETQYF. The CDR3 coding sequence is TGTGCCAGCAGCCTCCTGGATGGAGTGGTTTACGAGACCCAGTACTTC. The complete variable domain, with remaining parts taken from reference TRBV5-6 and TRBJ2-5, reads DAGVTQSPTHLIKTRGQQVTLRCSPKSGHDTVSWYQQALGQGPQFIFQYYEEEERQRGNFPDRFSGHQFPNYSSELNVNALLLGDSALYLCASSLLDGVVYETQYFGPGTRLLVL.

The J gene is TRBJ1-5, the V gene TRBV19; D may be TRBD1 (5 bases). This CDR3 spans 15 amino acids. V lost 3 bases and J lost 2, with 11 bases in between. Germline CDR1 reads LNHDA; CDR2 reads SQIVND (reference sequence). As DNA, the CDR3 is TGTGCCAGTAGTATTGAAGGGGTGCGCAATCAGCCCCAGCATTTT. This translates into CASSIEGVRNQPQHF.

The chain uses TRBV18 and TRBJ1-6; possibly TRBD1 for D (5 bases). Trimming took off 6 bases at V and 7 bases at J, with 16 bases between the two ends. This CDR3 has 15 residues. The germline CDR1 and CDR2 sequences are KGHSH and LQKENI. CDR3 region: CASSIGRDPNSPLHF. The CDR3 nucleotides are TGTGCCAGCTCCATTGGGCGGGACCCGAATTCACCCCTCCACTTT. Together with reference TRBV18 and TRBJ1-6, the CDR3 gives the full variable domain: NAGVMQNPRHLVRRRGQEARLRCSPMKGHSHVYWYRQLPEEGLKFMVYLQKENIIDESGMPKERFSAEFPKEGPSILRIQQVVRGDSAAYFCASSIGRDPNSPLHFGNGTRLTVT.

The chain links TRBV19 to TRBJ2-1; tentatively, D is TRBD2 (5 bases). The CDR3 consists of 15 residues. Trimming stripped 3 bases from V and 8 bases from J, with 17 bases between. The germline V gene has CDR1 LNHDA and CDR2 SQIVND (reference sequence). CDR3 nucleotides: TGTGCCAGTAGTATGAGGGCTAGAGCTCCGGATGAGCAGTTCTTC. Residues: CASSMRARAPDEQFF.

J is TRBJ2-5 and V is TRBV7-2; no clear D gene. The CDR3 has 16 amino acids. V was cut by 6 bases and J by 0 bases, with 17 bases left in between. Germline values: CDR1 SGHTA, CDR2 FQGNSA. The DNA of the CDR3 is TGTGCCAGCAGGCCTAACAGCCCCCAGTACCAAGAGACCCAGTACTTC. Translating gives CASRPNSPQYQETQYF.

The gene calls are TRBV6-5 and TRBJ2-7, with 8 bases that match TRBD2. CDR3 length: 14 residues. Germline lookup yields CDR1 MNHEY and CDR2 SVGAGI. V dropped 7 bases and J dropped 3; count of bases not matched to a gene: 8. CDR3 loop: CASTGGLGLYEQYF. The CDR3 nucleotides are TGTGCCAGCACGGGGGGACTAGGTCTCTACGAGCAGTACTTC.

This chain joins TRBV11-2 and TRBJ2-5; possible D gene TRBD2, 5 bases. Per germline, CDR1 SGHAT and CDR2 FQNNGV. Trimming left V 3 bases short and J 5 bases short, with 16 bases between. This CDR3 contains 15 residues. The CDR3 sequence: CASSLDGKLGETQYF. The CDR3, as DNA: TGTGCCAGCAGCTTGGACGGGAAACTGGGGGAGACCCAGTACTTC.

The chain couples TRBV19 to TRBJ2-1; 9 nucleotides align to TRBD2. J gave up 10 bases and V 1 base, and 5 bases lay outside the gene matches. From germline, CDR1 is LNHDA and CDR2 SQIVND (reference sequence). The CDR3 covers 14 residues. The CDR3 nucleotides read TGTGCCAGTAGTATAGCTAGCGGGACGGACGAGCAGTTCTTC. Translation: CASSIASGTDEQFF. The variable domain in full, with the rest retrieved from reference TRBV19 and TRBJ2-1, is DGGITQSPKYLFRKEGQNVTLSCEQNLNHDAMYWYRQDPGQGLRLIYYSQIVNDFQKGDIAEGYSVSREKKESFPLTVTSAQKNPTAFYLCASSIASGTDEQFFGPGTRLTVL.

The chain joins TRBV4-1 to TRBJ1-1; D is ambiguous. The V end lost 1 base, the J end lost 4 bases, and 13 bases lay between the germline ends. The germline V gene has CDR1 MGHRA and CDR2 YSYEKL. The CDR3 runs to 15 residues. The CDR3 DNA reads TGCGCCAGCAGCCAAGGAGGGCTTTATGGCACTGAAGCTTTCTTT. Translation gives CASSQGGLYGTEAFF.